These 29 T cell receptor beta chains were all obtained from the same sample, sequenced in a study of T-cell reconstitution after alpha-beta-depleted transplantation in children. Molecular barcoding with unique molecular identifiers was used for the TCRbeta library. TCRdb passed the PCR reads through MiXCR, listing each CDR3 protein once. The sample lists 200,000 to 250,000 distinct CDR3 sequences, about a tenth seen once, with around 6.2% in the top ten. The sample was PBMCs from the stem cell graft donor, taken from the stem cell graft. The receptors shown here come from a human donor who donated a stem cell graft to a child with acute lymphoblastic leukemia.

This clonotype has a handful of counts. This sequence joins TRBV10-3 and TRBJ2-1; no clear D. This CDR3 is built from 14 residues. Trimming took 0 bases from V and 5 from J, leaving 8 bases between them. The germline gives CDR1 ENHRY, CDR2 SYGVKD. CDR3 nucleotides: TGTGCCATCAGTGAGTCCGAGCCGCACAATGAGCAGTTCTTC. Its protein is CAISESEPHNEQFF.

This clonotype was counted a few times. The V gene is TRBV5-1, the J gene TRBJ2-3, with 9 positions matching TRBD2. J lost 3 bases, V lost 3 bases, and 8 bases had no gene match. Germline values: CDR1 SGHRS, CDR2 YFSETQ. This CDR3 comprises 16 residues. The CDR3 DNA follows: TGCGCCAGCAGCTCTGGACTAGCGAGTTATACAGATACGCAGTATTTT. Amino acids: CASSSGLASYTDTQYF.

This clonotype has a count of ten or more. The V call is TRBV12-3 or TRBV12-4, the J call TRBJ2-2, with 7 bases matching TRBD2. This CDR3 comprises 18 residues. J lost 2 bases, V lost 5 bases, and 14 bases had no gene match. DNA for the CDR3: TGTGCCAGCAGTCCTCGCCGGGGAGGGCTTGTTAACACCGGGGAGCTGTTTTTT. Translated: CASSPRRGGLVNTGELFF.

The rearrangement links TRBV14 to TRBJ2-4, with D maybe TRBD2 (5 bases). There are 16 residues in the CDR3. V was shortened by 5 bases and J by 0 bases, with 14 bases between the two germline ends. Germline V gene data show CDR1 as SGHDN and CDR2 as FVKESK. CDR3 sequence (DNA): TGTGCCAGCAGCAAGACCCTGGAGGTAGCCAAAAACATTCAGTACTTC. Translated: CASSKTLEVAKNIQYF. The full variable domain, with the rest looked up from reference TRBV14 and TRBJ2-4, is EAGVTQFPSHSVIEKGQTVTLRCDPISGHDNLYWYRRVMGKEIKFLLHFVKESKQDESGMPNNRFLAERTGGTYSTLKVQPAELEDSGVYFCASSKTLEVAKNIQYFGAGTRLSVL.

This clonotype has ten or more counts. The chain carries TRBV10-3 and TRBJ1-1; tentative D call: TRBD1 (5 bases). V was shortened by 0 bases and J by 5 bases, with 7 bases between the two germline ends. This CDR3 is 13 amino acids long. The germline CDR1 and CDR2 sequences are ENHRY and SYGVKD. The CDR3 DNA reads TGTGCCATCAGTGAGTCGGGGGAAACTGAAGCTTTCTTT. As protein: CAISESGETEAFF.

This clonotype was detected ten times or more. The V call is TRBV7-2, the J call TRBJ2-1; no reliable D call. Germline lookup yields CDR1 SGHTA and CDR2 FQGNSA. Trimming stripped 5 bases from V and 3 bases from J, with 5 bases between. CDR3 size: 12 residues. The CDR3 coding sequence is TGTGCCAGCAGCGGGATCTACAATGAGCAGTTCTTC. It is translated as CASSGIYNEQFF.

This clonotype was recorded once. Likely a read error: the CDR3 ends without its conserved phenylalanine or tryptophan. The chain uses TRBV6-5 and TRBJ2-1; D possibly corresponds to TRBD1 (7 bases). Trimming cost V 2 bases and J 0 bases, with 20 bases left between them. This CDR3 has 19 amino acids. Per the germline V gene, CDR1 is MNHEY and CDR2 is SVGAGI. The CDR3 loop is CASSYGGTVGRSSYNEQFL. The CDR3 DNA reads TGTGCCAGCAGTTACGGTGGGACAGTGGGGAGGAGCTCCTACAATGAGCAGTTCCTC.

The gene calls are TRBV9 and TRBJ1-5; TRBD1 is a possible D gene (6 bases). In germline, CDR1 is SGDLS, CDR2 YYNGEE. CDR3 size: 13 residues. Trimming left V 5 bases short and J 11 bases short, with 17 bases between. The CDR3, as DNA: TGTGCCAGCAGTCTAGGGGGGGCCGGGGCCCAGCATTTT. Protein product: CASSLGGAGAQHF.

This chain links TRBV6-5 with TRBJ2-2; 8 bases are a match to TRBD1. The CDR3 covers 15 residues. From germline, CDR1 is MNHEY and CDR2 SVGAGI. The ends lost 3 bases at V and 4 bases at J; junction bases unmatched: 4. The CDR3 sequence is CASSYRTGSTGELFF. CDR3 coding DNA: TGTGCCAGCAGTTATCGGACAGGGAGCACCGGGGAGCTGTTTTTT.

CDR3 amino acids: CASSLYGGPNEKLFF. As DNA, the CDR3 is TGTGCCAGCAGTTTATATGGTGGGCCTAATGAAAAACTGTTTTTT. This rearrangement joins TRBV12-3 or TRBV12-4 to TRBJ1-4; D not certain. V was shortened by 2 bases and J by 3 bases, with 10 bases between the two germline ends. This CDR3 contains 15 residues.

This clonotype was seen a few times. The V call is TRBV29-1, the J call TRBJ2-1, with 10 bases aligning to TRBD1. V was clipped by 7 bases and J by 7 bases; unmatched bases: 10. This CDR3 is built from 14 residues. Germline-derived CDR1 and CDR2 are SQVTM and ANQGSEA. The CDR3 here is CSAESWDRGNEQFF. CDR3 DNA: TGCAGCGCCGAATCCTGGGACAGGGGTAATGAGCAGTTCTTC.

This clonotype was recorded many times. The gene calls are TRBV5-1 and TRBJ1-1; no reliable D call. Germline-derived CDR1 and CDR2 are SGHRS and YFSETQ. The CDR3 runs to 15 residues. V lost 0 bases and J 1 base, leaving 10 bases between the germline ends. CDR3 nucleotides: TGCGCCAGCAGCTTGGGAGGTGGAGGGAACACTGAAGCTTTCTTT. Its protein is CASSLGGGGNTEAFF.

This clonotype has ten or more counts. This chain joins TRBV20-1 and TRBJ2-7; 8 bases match TRBD1. The CDR3 length is 14 residues. Germline lookup yields CDR1 DFQATT and CDR2 SNEGSKA (reference sequence). J was trimmed by 1 base and V by 4 bases; bases with no gene match: 6. The CDR3 sequence: CSAKSRDRSYEQYF. CDR3 bases: TGCAGTGCTAAATCCCGGGACAGGTCCTACGAGCAGTACTTC.

This clonotype occurred a few times. The chain couples TRBV7-8 to TRBJ1-2; D is ambiguous. Per the germline V gene, CDR1 is SGHVS and CDR2 is FQNEAQ. The V end lost 5 bases, the J end lost 0 bases, and 7 bases lay between the germline ends. The CDR3 sequence is 13 residues long. The chain's CDR3 is CASSPPPNYGYTF. The CDR3 DNA reads as TGTGCCAGCAGCCCACCACCTAACTATGGCTACACCTTC.

This sequence joins TRBV29-1 and TRBJ2-7; D is undetermined. The V end was cut by 6 bases, the J end by 4 bases, with 13 bases between. Germline V lookup: CDR1 SQVTM, CDR2 ANQGSEA. The CDR3 spans 12 residues. CDR3 amino acids: CSVRMNAYEQYF. The DNA of the CDR3 is TGCAGCGTAAGGATGAATGCTTACGAGCAGTACTTC.

As for this clonotype: A much larger clone lies a single base off, so this may be a read error. V gene TRBV12-3 or TRBV12-4 combines with J gene TRBJ1-2; D gene uncertain. V dropped 6 bases and J dropped 6 bases, with 14 bases sitting between them. The CDR3 runs to 13 residues. The CDR3 nucleotides read TGTGCCAGCAGCTATTTATCGTTGCATGGCTACACCTTC. Its translation: CASSYLSLHGYTF.

This clonotype appeared many times. The chain uses TRBV7-9 and TRBJ2-2, with D perhaps TRBD1 (6 bases). Between the trimmed V and J ends, which lost 5 bases and 1 base, there was a span of 14 bases. CDR3 length: 16 residues. Per the germline V gene, CDR1 is SEHNR and CDR2 is FQNEAQ (reference sequence). CDR3 region: CASSPDRDKNTGELFF. In DNA form, the CDR3 reads TGTGCCAGCAGCCCCGACCGGGACAAGAACACCGGGGAGCTGTTTTTT.

The CDR3 bases are TGTGCCAGCGGTGGACAGGCTGACCGCTATAGCAATCAGCCCCAGCATTTT. This codes for CASGGQADRYSNQPQHF. The chain uses TRBV4-2 and TRBJ1-5, with TRBD1 matching 7 bases. Germline V gene sequence: CDR1 LGHNA, CDR2 YNFKEQ. CDR3 size: 17 residues. V was pared by 8 bases and J by 0 bases, with 13 bases of the junction left unmatched.

This clonotype was recorded a few times. The chain is built from TRBV7-9 and TRBJ1-1; 7 positions agree with TRBD1. The J segment lost 5 bases and the V segment lost 4 bases, leaving 4 bases of the junction unmatched. This CDR3 contains 13 residues. Germline V gene lookup returns CDR1 SEHNR and CDR2 FQNEAQ (reference sequence). The CDR3 spells CASSWGQTTEAFF. As DNA, the CDR3 is TGTGCCAGCAGCTGGGGACAGACTACTGAAGCTTTCTTT.

This clonotype has just a few counts. The chain uses TRBV27 and TRBJ2-5, with 9 bases aligning to TRBD2. The CDR3 has 17 residues. CDR1 and CDR2 from the germline V gene are MNHEY and SMNVEV (reference sequence). The junction had 9 bases not matched to a gene; V was cut back by 2 bases and J by 2 bases. This CDR3 is CASSLRAGLASQETQYF. The DNA of the CDR3 is TGTGCCAGCAGTTTACGTGCGGGACTAGCCTCACAAGAGACCCAGTACTTC.

This clonotype has only one observation. The V and J genes are TRBV28 and TRBJ2-2; perhaps TRBD1 as D (5 bases). Trimming took 3 bases from V and 7 from J, leaving 9 bases between them. Germline V lookup: CDR1 MDHEN, CDR2 SYDVKM. The CDR3 covers 13 residues. In DNA form, the CDR3 reads TGTGCCAGCAGTTTGGCAGGGTTCGGGGAGCTGTTTTTT. Translated: CASSLAGFGELFF.

This clonotype has just a few counts. V gene TRBV5-1 combines with J gene TRBJ1-1; 9 bases are a match to TRBD1. V was pared by 4 bases and J by 5 bases, with 6 bases of the junction left unmatched. This CDR3 comprises 14 residues. In germline, CDR1 is SGHRS, CDR2 YFSETQ. The CDR3: CASSAGQGETEAFF. The CDR3 coding sequence is TGCGCCAGCAGCGCGGGACAGGGCGAGACTGAAGCTTTCTTT. The full variable domain, its missing parts supplied by reference TRBV5-1 and TRBJ1-1, is KAGVTQTPRYLIKTRGQQVTLSCSPISGHRSVSWYQQTPGQGLQFLFEYFSETQRNKGNFPGRFSGRQFSNSRSEMNVSTLELGDSALYLCASSAGQGETEAFFGQGTRLTVV.

The chain recombines TRBV27 with TRBJ1-5, with 10 bases matching TRBD1. This CDR3 spans 17 amino acids. The V gene's germline CDR1 is MNHEY and CDR2 SMNVEV (reference sequence). Losses at the gene ends were 5 bases for V and 2 bases for J; bases not matched to a gene: 9. CDR3 DNA: TGTGCCAGCAGTCCAGGACAGGGGGGGATCGGCAATCAGCCCCAGCATTTT. This translates into CASSPGQGGIGNQPQHF.

V usage is TRBV5-6 and J usage is TRBJ2-1; D possibly corresponds to TRBD1 (5 bases). The CDR3 has 15 residues. Germline values: CDR1 SGHDT, CDR2 YYEEEE. Deletions cut 6 bases from V and 0 bases from J, with 13 bases between. CDR3 DNA sequence: TGTGCCAGCAAGGGGATACCGAGCTCCTACAATGAGCAGTTCTTC. It is translated as CASKGIPSSYNEQFF.

This clonotype was counted ten times or more. The rearrangement uses TRBV20-1 and TRBJ1-3; TRBD1 might be the D (5 bases). CDR3 length equals 16 residues. Trimming took 5 bases from V and 0 from J, leaving 17 bases between them. Germline CDR1 reads DFQATT; CDR2 reads SNEGSKA (reference sequence). CDR3 bases: TGCAGTGCTGACAATCAGGACACCTTCTCTGGAAACACCATATATTTT. It encodes CSADNQDTFSGNTIYF.

This clonotype was recorded at least ten times. The CDR3 nucleotides read TGTGCCAGCAGTGAATGGGGGGGCTCGGGAAATCAGCCCCAGCATTTT. Translation gives CASSEWGGSGNQPQHF. The genes are TRBV6-1 and TRBJ1-5; D possibly corresponds to TRBD1 (6 bases). The CDR3 is 16 residues long. V gave up 2 bases and J gave up 4 bases, with 15 bases separating them. Germline V gene sequence: CDR1 MNHNS, CDR2 SASEGT.

This clonotype was seen a few times. The chain has TRBV6-1 and TRBJ2-3; a possible D gene is TRBD2 (5 bases). Germline values: CDR1 MNHNS, CDR2 SASEGT. The CDR3 sequence is 14 residues long. The V gene lost 7 bases and the J gene lost 6 bases, with 17 bases spanning the gap. The DNA of the CDR3 is TGTGCCAGCACCACCCGCGGGTTTGGGGATACGCAGTATTTT. Protein product: CASTTRGFGDTQYF.

There are many counts of this clonotype. The chain employs TRBV20-1 and TRBJ1-2; 7 nucleotides match TRBD1. The V and J ends lost 3 bases and 4 bases, in that order; junction bases with no gene match: 14. Germline assignment: CDR1 DFQATT and CDR2 SNEGSKA (reference sequence). The CDR3 is 16 amino acids. DNA for the CDR3: TGCAGTGCTAGCCCGGGGGCAGGGGGTAGGGTCTATGGCTACACCTTC. Protein sequence: CSASPGAGGRVYGYTF.

The genes are TRBV7-8 and TRBJ1-6, with TRBD1 as a possible D gene (6 bases). V gave up 5 bases and J gave up 10 bases, with 24 bases separating them. This CDR3 has 17 residues. Germline loops: CDR1 SGHVS, CDR2 FQNEAQ. The DNA of the CDR3 is TGTGCCAGCAGCCCAAATTTTATGGAACAGGGTGCCTCACCCCTCCACTTT. Protein sequence: CASSPNFMEQGASPLHF.